This T cell receptor beta chain comes out of a study of OX40 agonist ivuxolimab in advanced cancers. Study background: Patients were infused with ivuxolimab every 2 weeks at 0.01 to 10 mg/kg. With a range of roughly 23 to 90, age averaged about 59 years, and approximately 83% were male. Earlier treatment with anti-PD-1, anti-PD-L1 or anti-CTLA-4 was permitted, and less than 50% had received some. A partial response was reached by three patients: one with hepatocellular carcinoma and two with cutaneous melanoma.

This CDR3 is 14 amino acids long. CDR1 MNHNY and CDR2 SVGAGI come from the germline V gene (reference sequence). Clones were read by immunoSEQ multiplex PCR, and TCRdb kept only the in-frame ones, dropping some. In the table there are some 71,000 clones, roughly 84% of which are singletons. The rearrangement links TRBV6-6 to TRBJ1-5; D ambiguous. The sample consisted of CD4+ or CD8+ T cells sorted from blood, taken in a trial of the OX40 agonist ivuxolimab. The receptor comes from an adult with an advanced solid tumor such as melanoma, head and neck, liver or kidney cancer. This CDR3 is CVSSRSGSNQPQHF. The CDR3 DNA is TGTGTAAGTTCCAGGAGTGGGAGCAATCAGCCCCAGCATTTT.